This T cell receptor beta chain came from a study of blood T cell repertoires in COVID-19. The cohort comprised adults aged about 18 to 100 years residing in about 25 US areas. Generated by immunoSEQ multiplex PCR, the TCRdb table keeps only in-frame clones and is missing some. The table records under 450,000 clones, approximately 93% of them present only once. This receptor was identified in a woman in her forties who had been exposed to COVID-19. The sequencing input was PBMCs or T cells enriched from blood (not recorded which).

Written as DNA, the CDR3 is TGTGCCACCGGAGGACAGGGAGCTCAGCCCCAGCATTTT. It specifies CATGGQGAQPQHF. The chain recombines TRBV7-8 with TRBJ1-5, with 8 bases matching TRBD1. V gave up 10 bases and J gave up 6 bases; unmatched junction bases: 8. Germline lookup yields CDR1 SGHVS and CDR2 FQNEAQ. The CDR3 totals 13 residues.